Sequencing of this TCR beta chain was carried out in a study of blood T cell repertoires in COVID-19. Clones were read by immunoSEQ multiplex PCR, and TCRdb kept only the in-frame ones, dropping some. This table holds more than 110,000 clones, approximately 84% found once. This CDR3 comprises 18 residues. Germline V gene data show CDR1 as SGHTA and CDR2 as FQGTGA. J lost 1 base, V lost 5 bases, and 13 bases had no gene match. The TCR originated in a human donor in a cohort sampled during active COVID-19. The sample taken for sequencing was peripheral blood. The chain combines TRBV7-3 with TRBJ2-3; 9 bases agree with TRBD2. The CDR3 here is CASSRGRASGVGTDTQYF. For the CDR3, the DNA is TGTGCCAGCAGCCGGGGGAGGGCTAGCGGGGTCGGCACAGATACGCAGTATTTT. Full variable domain (rest looked up from reference TRBV7-3 and TRBJ2-3): GAGVSQTPSNKVTEKGKYVELRCDPISGHTALYWYRQSLGQGPEFLIYFQGTGAADDSGLPNDRFFAVRPEGSVSTLKIQRTERGDSAVYLCASSRGRASGVGTDTQYFGPGTRLTVL.